This record looks at one T cell receptor beta chain sequence and its context. There were TCR beta CDR3 regions amplified from RNA transcripts. TCR CDR3 underwent first-round RT-PCR with the HTBI primer set. MiXCR was run by TCRdb on the multiplex PCR reads, yielding one entry per CDR3 protein. The sample contains more than 300,000 distinct CDR3 sequences, roughly 14% of which appear only once. The data are from a study of T cells in Graves' hyperthyroidism and ophthalmopathy. Graves' hyperthyroidism showing no ophthalmopathy progression within 18 months was considered stable. Recently diagnosed hyperthyroidism of less than 2 months' duration affected patients aged 18 to 65. V lost 1 base and J lost 7, with 14 bases in between. In germline, CDR1 is LGHDT, CDR2 YNNKEL (reference sequence). This CDR3 spans 15 amino acids.

The sequence was obtained from a woman aged 30 to 39 with Graves' hyperthyroidism. Sample: blood. V is TRBV3-1 and J is TRBJ2-1; tentative D call: TRBD2 (6 bases). CDR3 sequence (DNA): TGTGCCAGCAGCCAAGGTTGGGACTCCCAAAATGAGCAGTTCTTC. This encodes CASSQGWDSQNEQFF.